This TCR beta chain was captured by sequencing in a study of blood T cells in healthy people across ages. A second PCR of roughly 7 to 11 cycles used a sample-barcoded 5' primer and a J-beta primer mix. Every sample produced at least 3 million CDR3-containing paired-end reads. TCRdb re-called the 5' RACE reads through MiXCR, storing one row per CDR3 protein. Of about 730,000 distinct CDR3 sequences in the sample, 35% to 45% were seen once. CDR1 SGHRS and CDR2 YFSETQ come from the germline V gene. This CDR3 spans 16 amino acids. The junction had 18 bases not matched to a gene; V was cut back by 4 bases and J by 11 bases.

This clonotype was sampled from a woman in her sixties in good health. Sequenced sample: blood. This sequence joins TRBV5-1 and TRBJ2-5, with 9 positions matching TRBD1. DNA of the CDR3: TGCGCCAGCAGCGTGACAGGGGGTGGATTCGGGAATGAGCAGTACTTC. It encodes CASSVTGGGFGNEQYF.